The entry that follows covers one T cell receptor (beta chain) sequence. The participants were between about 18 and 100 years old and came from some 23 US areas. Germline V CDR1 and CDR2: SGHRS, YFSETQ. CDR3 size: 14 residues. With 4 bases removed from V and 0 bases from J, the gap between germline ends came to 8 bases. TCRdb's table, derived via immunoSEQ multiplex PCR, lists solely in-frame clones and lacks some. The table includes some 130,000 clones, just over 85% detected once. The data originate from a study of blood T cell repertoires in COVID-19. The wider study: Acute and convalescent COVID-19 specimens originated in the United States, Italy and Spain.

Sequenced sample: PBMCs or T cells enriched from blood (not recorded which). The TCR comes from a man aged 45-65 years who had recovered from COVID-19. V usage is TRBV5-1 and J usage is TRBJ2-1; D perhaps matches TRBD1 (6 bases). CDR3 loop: CASSGGSSYNEQFF. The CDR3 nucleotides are TGCGCCAGCAGCGGGGGCAGCTCCTACAATGAGCAGTTCTTC. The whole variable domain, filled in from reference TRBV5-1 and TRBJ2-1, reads KAGVTQTPRYLIKTRGQQVTLSCSPISGHRSVSWYQQTPGQGLQFLFEYFSETQRNKGNFPGRFSGRQFSNSRSEMNVSTLELGDSALYLCASSGGSSYNEQFFGPGTRLTVL.